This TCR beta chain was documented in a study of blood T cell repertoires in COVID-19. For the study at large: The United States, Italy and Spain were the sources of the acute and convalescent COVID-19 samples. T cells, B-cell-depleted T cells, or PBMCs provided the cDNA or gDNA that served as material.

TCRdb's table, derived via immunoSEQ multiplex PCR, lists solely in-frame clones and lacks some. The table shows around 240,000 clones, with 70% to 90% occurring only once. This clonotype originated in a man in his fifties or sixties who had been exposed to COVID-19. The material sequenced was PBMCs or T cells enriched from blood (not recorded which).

CDR3: CASSLNPGNTEAFF. CDR3 nucleotide sequence: TGTGCCAGCAGCTTAAATCCAGGGAACACTGAAGCTTTCTTT. The chain combines TRBV7-3 with TRBJ1-1; D not certain. Trimming stripped 1 base from V and 1 base from J, with 7 bases between. The CDR3 runs to 14 residues. The germline V gene encodes CDR1 SGHTA and CDR2 FQGTGA.